These 18 T cell receptor beta chains share one sample of origin, sequenced in a study of blood T cell repertoires in COVID-19. Assay used: immunoSEQ multiplex PCR; TCRdb lists only in-frame clones, some missing. The data hold 55,000 to 75,000 clones, with 80% observed a single time. Sequencing input: peripheral blood. Source of these receptors: a human donor in a cohort sampled during active COVID-19.

The chain employs TRBV28 and TRBJ2-7; 10 nucleotides line up with TRBD1. Germline V gene data show CDR1 as MDHEN and CDR2 as SYDVKM. The ends lost 6 bases at V and 6 bases at J; junction bases unmatched: 8. The CDR3 is 14 amino acids. This chain's CDR3 is CASSDRGTGAEQYF. The CDR3 DNA reads as TGTGCCAGCAGCGACCGAGGGACAGGGGCCGAGCAGTACTTC.

This rearrangement joins TRBV6-4 to TRBJ2-5; 11 bases are a match to TRBD1. The CDR3 spans 15 residues. J gave up 5 bases and V 6 bases, and 8 bases lay outside the gene matches. Germline V CDR1 and CDR2: MRHNA, SNTAGT. CDR3 DNA: TGTGCCAGCAGCCGACCGGGACAGGGGGGGGAGACCCAGTACTTC. Its translation is CASSRPGQGGETQYF.

This rearrangement joins TRBV30 to TRBJ2-3, with D possibly being TRBD2 (5 bases). V was clipped by 0 bases and J by 0 bases, with 7 bases between them. This CDR3 has 14 residues. Germline values: CDR1 GTSNPN, CDR2 SVGIG (reference sequence). The CDR3 DNA reads TGTGCCTGGAGTGTAGCGGCTAGCACAGATACGCAGTATTTT. Translated, it gives CAWSVAASTDTQYF.

This clone has a single count. The chain links TRBV6-2 or TRBV6-3 to TRBJ2-7; TRBD2 aligns across 10 bases. Germline V CDR1 and CDR2: MNHEY, SVGEGT. The CDR3 is 16 amino acids. The J segment lost 6 bases and the V segment lost 0 bases, leaving 8 bases of the junction unmatched. Here the CDR3 reads CASSYSKPSGSSEQYF. The CDR3 DNA follows: TGTGCCAGCAGTTACTCGAAGCCTAGCGGGAGTAGCGAGCAGTACTTC.

This chain uses TRBV11-2 with TRBJ1-2, with a possible D match to TRBD1 (6 bases). The V and J ends lost 4 bases and 7 bases respectively, with 10 bases between them. The CDR3 extends over 12 amino acids. CDR1 and CDR2 (germline): SGHAT, FQNNGV. This CDR3 reads CASSSGTFGYTF. CDR3 DNA sequence: TGTGCCAGCAGCTCGGGGACATTTGGCTACACCTTC.

This chain's CDR3 is CASSKKTSGRIDEQFF. The DNA of the CDR3 is TGTGCCAGCAGCAAAAAAACTAGCGGGAGAATTGATGAGCAGTTCTTC. V usage is TRBV5-4 and J usage is TRBJ2-1; TRBD2 aligns across 11 bases. Germline V gene sequence: CDR1 SGHNT, CDR2 YYREEE (reference sequence). V shed 4 bases and J 8 bases; nucleotides not matched to a gene: 11. This CDR3 spans 16 amino acids. Supplemented by reference TRBV5-4 and TRBJ2-1, the full variable domain reads ETGVTQSPTHLIKTRGQQVTLRCSSQSGHNTVSWYQQALGQGPQFIFQYYREEENGRGNFPPRFSGLQFPNYSSELNVNALELDDSALYLCASSKKTSGRIDEQFFGPGTRLTVL.

The sample holds one count of this clone. The rearrangement uses TRBV2 and TRBJ2-1; 9 bases align to TRBD2. The CDR3 totals 15 residues. Trimming removed 7 bases from V and 10 bases from J; junction bases left unmatched: 14. Germline V gene data show CDR1 as SNHLY and CDR2 as FYNNEI. DNA for the CDR3: TGTGCCAGCAACCAAGCTCGGGGTAGCGGGAGCGAGCAGTTCTTC. Amino acid sequence: CASNQARGSGSEQFF. The full variable domain, in which reference TRBV2 and TRBJ2-1 provide the parts outside the CDR3, is EPEVTQTPSHQVTQMGQEVILRCVPISNHLYFYWYRQILGQKVEFLVSFYNNEISEKSEIFDDQFSVERPDGSNFTLKIRSTKLEDSAMYFCASNQARGSGSEQFFGPGTRLTVL.

The CDR3 loop is CASRLATGFYNEQFF. CDR3 coding DNA: TGTGCAAGTCGCTTAGCCACAGGGTTCTACAATGAGCAGTTCTTC. The chain links TRBV12-2 to TRBJ2-1; TRBD1 is taken as the D call from the table, unchecked against the DNA. TRBV12-2 is shown as a pseudogene. The length of the CDR3 is 15 residues.

The chain has TRBV12-5 and TRBJ2-7; TRBD2 agrees at 14 bases. The CDR3 runs 14 residues. Trimming cost V 7 bases and J 6 bases; bases outside gene matches: 5. The germline V gene has CDR1 LGHNT and CDR2 FRNRAP. CDR3: CASALGLAGAEQYF. CDR3 nucleotides: TGTGCTAGTGCCCTGGGACTAGCGGGAGCCGAGCAGTACTTC.

The rearrangement joins TRBV5-6 to TRBJ2-3; D remains ambiguous. V dropped 5 bases and J dropped 6 bases, with 4 bases sitting between them. The CDR3 runs to 10 residues. Germline CDR1 SGHDT, CDR2 YYEEEE. The CDR3 DNA reads TGTGCCAGCAGGCGGGATACGCAGTATTTT. Its protein is CASRRDTQYF.

The chain couples TRBV7-3 to TRBJ2-6; TRBD2 matches at 8 bases. Trimming at V came to 3 bases and at J to 1 base, leaving 8 bases not matched to a gene. Looked up from germline, CDR1 is SGHTA and CDR2 is FQGTGA. The CDR3 contains 18 residues. CDR3 sequence: CASSFTSGLESGANVLTF. In nucleotides, the CDR3 is TGTGCCAGCAGCTTTACTAGCGGCCTAGAATCTGGGGCCAACGTCCTGACTTTC. Based on the CDR3 plus reference TRBV7-3 and TRBJ2-6, the full variable domain is GAGVSQTPSNKVTEKGKYVELRCDPISGHTALYWYRQSLGQGPEFLIYFQGTGAADDSGLPNDRFFAVRPEGSVSTLKIQRTERGDSAVYLCASSFTSGLESGANVLTFGAGSRLTVL.

V usage is TRBV5-4 and J usage is TRBJ2-3, with D unclear. Germline CDR1 SGHNT, CDR2 YYREEE (reference sequence). The V end lost 1 base, the J end lost 2 bases, and 14 bases lay between the germline ends. The CDR3 has 16 amino acids. The CDR3 loop is CASSLKTYPTTDTQYF. The DNA of the CDR3 is TGTGCCAGCAGCTTGAAAACTTACCCCACCACAGATACGCAGTATTTT.

The chain uses TRBV9 and TRBJ2-7; 7 bases are a match to TRBD2. The V gene's germline CDR1 is SGDLS and CDR2 YYNGEE. CDR3 size: 14 residues. The V and J ends lost 0 bases and 5 bases, in that order; junction bases with no gene match: 5. CDR3 sequence (DNA): TGTGCCAGCAGCGTAGGCGGGAGCCAGAACGAGCAGTACTTC. This translates into CASSVGGSQNEQYF.

The CDR3 DNA sequence: TGTGCCAGCAGCCCCGGGACAGGGGTCATCTCCTACGAGCAGTACTTC. Its translation is CASSPGTGVISYEQYF. V usage is TRBV9 and J usage is TRBJ2-7, with 10 nucleotides matching TRBD1. Germline CDR1 and CDR2: SGDLS and YYNGEE. There are 16 residues in the CDR3. V was clipped by 4 bases and J by 0 bases; unmatched bases: 7.

This clone is judged medium-sized. The V call is TRBV7-9, the J call TRBJ2-7; D is uncertain. Trimming stripped 8 bases from V and 0 bases from J, with 14 bases between. Germline V gene sequence: CDR1 SEHNR, CDR2 FQNEAQ (reference sequence). The CDR3 totals 14 residues. CDR3 sequence reads: CASAGRMSSYEQYF. Written as DNA, the CDR3 is TGTGCCAGCGCTGGGCGCATGAGCTCCTACGAGCAGTACTTC.

J is TRBJ2-2 and V is TRBV19; 8 bases map to TRBD1. This CDR3 spans 16 amino acids. CDR1 LNHDA and CDR2 SQIVND come from the germline V gene (reference sequence). Germline trimming cut 6 bases from V and 2 bases from J; bases unmatched to any gene: 8. The CDR3 region is CASSPLQGGNTGELFF. DNA of the CDR3: TGTGCCAGTAGCCCGCTACAGGGGGGAAACACCGGGGAGCTGTTTTTT. Looking up the rest from reference TRBV19 and TRBJ2-2 gives the full variable domain: DGGITQSPKYLFRKEGQNVTLSCEQNLNHDAMYWYRQDPGQGLRLIYYSQIVNDFQKGDIAEGYSVSREKKESFPLTVTSAQKNPTAFYLCASSPLQGGNTGELFFGEGSRLTVL.

Here the CDR3 DNA reads TGCAGCGTTGAAGGTGGTATAGCGGGGCTGGTGGGTGGCGAGCAGTACTTC. Residues: CSVEGGIAGLVGGEQYF. The chain has TRBV29-1 and TRBJ2-7; TRBD2 agrees at 8 bases. The CDR3 spans 17 residues. The V gene end was trimmed by 1 base and the J gene end by 6 bases; junction bases not matched to a gene: 17. Germline loops: CDR1 SQVTM, CDR2 ANQGSEA.

The rearrangement uses TRBV5-1 and TRBJ2-7; the match to TRBD1 covers 9 bases. Germline lookup yields CDR1 SGHRS and CDR2 YFSETQ. After removal of 0 bases from V and 2 bases from J, the junction contained 6 bases not matched to a gene. The CDR3 sequence is 16 residues long. The CDR3 loop is CASSLGTGGEPYEQYF. DNA of the CDR3: TGCGCCAGCAGCTTGGGAACAGGGGGCGAGCCCTACGAGCAGTACTTC.